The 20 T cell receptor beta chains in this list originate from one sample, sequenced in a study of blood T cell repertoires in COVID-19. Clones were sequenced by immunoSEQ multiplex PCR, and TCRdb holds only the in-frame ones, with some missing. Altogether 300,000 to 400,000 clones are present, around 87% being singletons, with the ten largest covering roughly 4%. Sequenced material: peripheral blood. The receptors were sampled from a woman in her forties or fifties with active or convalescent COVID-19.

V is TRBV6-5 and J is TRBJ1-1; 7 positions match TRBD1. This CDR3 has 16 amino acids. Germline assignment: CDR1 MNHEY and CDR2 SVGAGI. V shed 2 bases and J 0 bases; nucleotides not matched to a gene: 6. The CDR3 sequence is CASSYAGGQMNTEAFF. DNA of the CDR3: TGTGCCAGCAGTTACGCGGGGGGACAGATGAACACTGAAGCTTTCTTT.

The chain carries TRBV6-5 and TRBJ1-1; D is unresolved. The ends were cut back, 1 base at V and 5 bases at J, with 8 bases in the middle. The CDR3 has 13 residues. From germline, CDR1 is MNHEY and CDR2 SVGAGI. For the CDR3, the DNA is TGTGCCAGCAGTTACTGGGGAGGGACTGAAGCTTTCTTT. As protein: CASSYWGGTEAFF.

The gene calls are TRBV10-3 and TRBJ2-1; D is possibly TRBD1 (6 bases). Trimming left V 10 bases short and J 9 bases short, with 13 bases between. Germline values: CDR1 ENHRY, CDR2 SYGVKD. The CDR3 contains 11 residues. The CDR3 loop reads CATQGSVEQFF. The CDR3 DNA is TGTGCCACACAGGGATCAGTTGAGCAGTTCTTC.

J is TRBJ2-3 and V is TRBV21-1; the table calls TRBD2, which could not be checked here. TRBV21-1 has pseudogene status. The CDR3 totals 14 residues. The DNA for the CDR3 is TGTGCCAGCAGCAAAGAGGAAGGAGGAGATACGCAGTATTTT. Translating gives CASSKEEGGDTQYF.

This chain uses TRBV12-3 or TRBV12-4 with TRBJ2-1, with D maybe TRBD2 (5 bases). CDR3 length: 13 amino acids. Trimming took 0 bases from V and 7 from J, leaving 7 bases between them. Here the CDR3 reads CASSLAIANEQFF. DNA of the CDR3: TGTGCCAGCAGTTTAGCGATAGCGAATGAGCAGTTCTTC.

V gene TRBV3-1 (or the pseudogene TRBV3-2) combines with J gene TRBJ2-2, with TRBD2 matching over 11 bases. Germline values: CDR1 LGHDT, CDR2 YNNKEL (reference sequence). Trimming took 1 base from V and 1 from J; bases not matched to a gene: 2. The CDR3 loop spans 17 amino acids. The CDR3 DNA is TGTGCCAGCAGCCAAGGACTAGCGGGGCTGAACACCGGGGAGCTGTTTTTT. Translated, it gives CASSQGLAGLNTGELFF.

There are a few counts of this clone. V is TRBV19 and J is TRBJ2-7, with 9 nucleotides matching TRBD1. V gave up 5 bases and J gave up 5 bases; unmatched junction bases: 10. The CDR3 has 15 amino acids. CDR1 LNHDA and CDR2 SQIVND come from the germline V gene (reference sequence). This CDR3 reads CASSSPGQGTHEQYF. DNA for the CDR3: TGTGCCAGTAGTTCCCCGGGACAGGGTACCCACGAGCAGTACTTC.

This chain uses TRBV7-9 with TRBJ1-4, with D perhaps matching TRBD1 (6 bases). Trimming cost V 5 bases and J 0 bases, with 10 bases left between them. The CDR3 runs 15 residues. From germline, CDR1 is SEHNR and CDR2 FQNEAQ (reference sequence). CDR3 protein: CASSPQGATNEKLFF. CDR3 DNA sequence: TGTGCCAGCAGCCCACAGGGCGCAACTAATGAAAAACTGTTTTTT.

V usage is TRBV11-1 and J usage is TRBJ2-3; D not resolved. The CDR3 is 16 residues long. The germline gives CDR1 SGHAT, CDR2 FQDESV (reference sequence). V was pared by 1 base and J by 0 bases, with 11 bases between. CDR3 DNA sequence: TGTGCCAGCAGCTTAGAAGTTTGGGCGAGCACAGATACGCAGTATTTT. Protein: CASSLEVWASTDTQYF.

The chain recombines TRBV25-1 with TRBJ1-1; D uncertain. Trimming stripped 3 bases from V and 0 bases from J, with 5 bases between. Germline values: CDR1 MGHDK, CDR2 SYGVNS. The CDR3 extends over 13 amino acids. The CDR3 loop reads CASSESVNTEAFF. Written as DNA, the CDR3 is TGTGCCAGCAGTGAGAGTGTGAACACTGAAGCTTTCTTT.

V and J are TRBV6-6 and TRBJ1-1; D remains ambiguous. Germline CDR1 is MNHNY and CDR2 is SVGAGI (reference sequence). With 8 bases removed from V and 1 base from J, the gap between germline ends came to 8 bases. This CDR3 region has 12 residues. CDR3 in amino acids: CASWAGNTEAFF. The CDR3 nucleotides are TGTGCCAGCTGGGCCGGGAACACTGAAGCTTTCTTT.

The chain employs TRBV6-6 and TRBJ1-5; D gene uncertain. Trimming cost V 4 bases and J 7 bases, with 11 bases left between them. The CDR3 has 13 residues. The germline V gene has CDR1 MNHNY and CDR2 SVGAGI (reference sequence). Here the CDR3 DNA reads TGTGCCAGCAGTTTCCCCTTAGAACAGCCCCAGCATTTT. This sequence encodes CASSFPLEQPQHF.

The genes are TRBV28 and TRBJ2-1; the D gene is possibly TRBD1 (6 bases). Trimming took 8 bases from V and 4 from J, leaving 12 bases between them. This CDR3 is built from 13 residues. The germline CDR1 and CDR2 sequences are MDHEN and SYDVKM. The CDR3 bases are TGTGCCAGCTCGGGACAATTTTACAATGAGCAGTTCTTC. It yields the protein CASSGQFYNEQFF.

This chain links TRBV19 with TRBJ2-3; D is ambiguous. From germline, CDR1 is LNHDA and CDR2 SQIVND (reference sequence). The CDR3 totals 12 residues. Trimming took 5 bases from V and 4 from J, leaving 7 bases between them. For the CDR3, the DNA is TGTGCCAGTAGTCCGCGTGCAGATACGCAGTATTTT. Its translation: CASSPRADTQYF.

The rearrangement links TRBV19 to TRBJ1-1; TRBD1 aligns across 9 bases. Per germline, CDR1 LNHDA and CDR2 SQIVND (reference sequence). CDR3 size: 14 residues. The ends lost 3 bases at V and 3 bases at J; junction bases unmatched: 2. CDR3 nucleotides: TGTGCCAGTAGTATCAGGACAGGGGACACTGAAGCTTTCTTT. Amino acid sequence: CASSIRTGDTEAFF.

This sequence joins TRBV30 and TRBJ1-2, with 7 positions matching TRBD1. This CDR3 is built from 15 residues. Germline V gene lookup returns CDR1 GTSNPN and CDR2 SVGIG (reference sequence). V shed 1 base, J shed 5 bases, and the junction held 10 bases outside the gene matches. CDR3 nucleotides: TGTGCCTGGAGTGGGGGACAGTCGCCTTCATATGGCTACACCTTC. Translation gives CAWSGGQSPSYGYTF.

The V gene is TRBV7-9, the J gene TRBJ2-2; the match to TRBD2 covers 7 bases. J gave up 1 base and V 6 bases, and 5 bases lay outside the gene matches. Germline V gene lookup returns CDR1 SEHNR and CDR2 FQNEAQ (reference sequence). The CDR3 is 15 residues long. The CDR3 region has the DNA TGTGCCAGCAGGTTATCTAGCGGGAACACCGGGGAGCTGTTTTTT. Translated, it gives CASRLSSGNTGELFF.

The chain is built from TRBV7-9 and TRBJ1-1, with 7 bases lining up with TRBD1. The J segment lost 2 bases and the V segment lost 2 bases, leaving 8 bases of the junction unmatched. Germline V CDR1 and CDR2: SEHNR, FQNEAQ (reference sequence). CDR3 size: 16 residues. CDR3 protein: CASSLRTGALNTEAFF. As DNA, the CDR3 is TGTGCCAGCAGCTTAAGGACAGGAGCTCTTAACACTGAAGCTTTCTTT.

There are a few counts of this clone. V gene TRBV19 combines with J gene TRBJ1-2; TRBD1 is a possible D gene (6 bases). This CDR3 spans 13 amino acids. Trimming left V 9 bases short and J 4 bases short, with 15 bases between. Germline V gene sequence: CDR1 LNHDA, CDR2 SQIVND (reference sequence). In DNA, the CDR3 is TGTGCCAGCCGTAGAGGGGGATCCTATGGCTACACCTTC. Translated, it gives CASRRGGSYGYTF.

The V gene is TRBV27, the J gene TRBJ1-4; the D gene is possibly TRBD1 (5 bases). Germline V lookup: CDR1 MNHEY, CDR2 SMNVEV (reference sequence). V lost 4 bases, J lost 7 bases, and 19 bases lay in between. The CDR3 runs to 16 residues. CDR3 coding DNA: TGTGCCAGCAGTTCCCGGCGGACTGGGGGAGGTGAAAAACTGTTTTTT. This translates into CASSSRRTGGGEKLFF.